Included here is one T cell receptor (beta chain) sequence, with context. The germline CDR1 and CDR2 sequences are SNHLY and FYNNEI. V lost 8 bases and J lost 7, with 11 bases in between. The CDR3 runs to 11 residues. Under the authors' procedure: Estimated nucleated cell counts came from reference gene primer amplification. Profiled with immunoSEQ multiplex PCR; TCRdb holds only in-frame clones, not every one. The DNA gave D and trimming, while V, J and clone size come from that table. The table has 500,000 to 600,000 clones, roughly 89% seen once; the top ten hold less than 9%. The sample is drawn from a study of blood T cell repertoires in COVID-19. Study context: Samples taken during acute and convalescent COVID-19 were collected in the United States, Italy and Spain.

The sequencing sample was made of peripheral blood. The chain links TRBV2 to TRBJ1-1; D is unresolved. This receptor was obtained from a woman in her 50s with COVID-19, enrolled during active disease. The CDR3 nucleotides read TGTGCCAGCGCTTTTGGACTTGAAGCTTTCTTT. This translates into CASAFGLEAFF.